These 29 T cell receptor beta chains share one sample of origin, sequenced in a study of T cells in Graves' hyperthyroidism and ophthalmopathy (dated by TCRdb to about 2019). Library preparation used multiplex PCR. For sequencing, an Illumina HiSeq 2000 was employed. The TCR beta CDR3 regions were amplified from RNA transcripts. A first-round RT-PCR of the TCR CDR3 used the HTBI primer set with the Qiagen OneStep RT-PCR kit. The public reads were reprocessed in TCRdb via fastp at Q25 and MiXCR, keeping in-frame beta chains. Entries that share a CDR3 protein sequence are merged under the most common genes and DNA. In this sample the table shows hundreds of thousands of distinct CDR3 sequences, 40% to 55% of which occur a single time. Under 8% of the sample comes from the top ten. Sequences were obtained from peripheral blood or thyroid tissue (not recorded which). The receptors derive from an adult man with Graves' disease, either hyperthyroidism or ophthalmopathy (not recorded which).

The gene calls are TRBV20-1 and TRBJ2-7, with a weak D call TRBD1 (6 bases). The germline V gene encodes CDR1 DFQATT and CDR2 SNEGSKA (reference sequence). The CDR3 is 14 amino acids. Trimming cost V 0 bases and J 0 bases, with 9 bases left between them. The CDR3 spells CSARDSGASYEQYF. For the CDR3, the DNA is TGCAGTGCTAGAGATTCAGGGGCCTCCTACGAGCAGTACTTC.

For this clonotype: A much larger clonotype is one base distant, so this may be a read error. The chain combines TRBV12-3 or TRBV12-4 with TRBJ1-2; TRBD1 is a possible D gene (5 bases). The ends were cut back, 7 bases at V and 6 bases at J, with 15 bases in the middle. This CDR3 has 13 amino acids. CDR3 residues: CASIDWGEDGYTF. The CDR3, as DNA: TGTGCCAGCATCGACTGGGGGGAAGATGGCTACACCTTC.

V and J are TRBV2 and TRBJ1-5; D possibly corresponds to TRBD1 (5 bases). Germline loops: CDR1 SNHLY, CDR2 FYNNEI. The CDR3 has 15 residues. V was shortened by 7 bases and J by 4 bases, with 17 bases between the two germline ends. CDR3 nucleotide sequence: TGTGCCAGCACCGGGGGGAGGGGCGGTAATCAGCCCCAGCATTTT. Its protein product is CASTGGRGGNQPQHF.

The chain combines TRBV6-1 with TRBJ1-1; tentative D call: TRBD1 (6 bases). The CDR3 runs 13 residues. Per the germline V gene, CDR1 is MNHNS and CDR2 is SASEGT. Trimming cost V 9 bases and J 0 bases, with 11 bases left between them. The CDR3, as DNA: TGTGCCAGTAAGTCAGGGGTGAACACTGAAGCTTTCTTT. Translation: CASKSGVNTEAFF.

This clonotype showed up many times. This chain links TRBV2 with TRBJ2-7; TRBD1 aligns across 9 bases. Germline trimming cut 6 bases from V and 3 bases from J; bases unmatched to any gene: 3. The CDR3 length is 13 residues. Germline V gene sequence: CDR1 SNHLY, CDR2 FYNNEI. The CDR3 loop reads CASSGQGNYEQYF. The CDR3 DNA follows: TGTGCCAGCAGCGGACAGGGGAACTACGAGCAGTACTTC.

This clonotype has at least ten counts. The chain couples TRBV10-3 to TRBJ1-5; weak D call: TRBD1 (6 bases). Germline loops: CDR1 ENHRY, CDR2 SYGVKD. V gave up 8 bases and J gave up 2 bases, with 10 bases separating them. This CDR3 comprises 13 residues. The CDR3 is CAISRGGNQPQHF. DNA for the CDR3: TGTGCCATCTCCAGGGGTGGCAATCAGCCCCAGCATTTT.

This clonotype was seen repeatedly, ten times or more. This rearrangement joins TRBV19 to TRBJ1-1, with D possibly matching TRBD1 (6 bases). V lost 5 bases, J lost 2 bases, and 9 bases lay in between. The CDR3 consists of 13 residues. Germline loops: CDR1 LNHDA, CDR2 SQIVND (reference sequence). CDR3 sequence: CASSVGHNTEAFF. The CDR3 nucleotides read TGTGCCAGTAGTGTGGGACACAACACTGAAGCTTTCTTT.

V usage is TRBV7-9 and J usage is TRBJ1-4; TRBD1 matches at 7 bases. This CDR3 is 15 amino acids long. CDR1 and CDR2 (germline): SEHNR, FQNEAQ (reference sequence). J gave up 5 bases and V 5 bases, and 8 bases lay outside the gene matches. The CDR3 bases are TGTGCCAGCAGCCTCCAGGGACAGTCAAATGAAAAACTGTTTTTT. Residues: CASSLQGQSNEKLFF.

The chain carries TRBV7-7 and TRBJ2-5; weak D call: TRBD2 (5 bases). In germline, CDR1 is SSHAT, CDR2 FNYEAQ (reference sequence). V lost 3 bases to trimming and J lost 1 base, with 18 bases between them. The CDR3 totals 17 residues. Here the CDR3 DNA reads TGTGCCAGCAGCTTCGATGTTGGAGGATGGGGCCAAGAGACCCAGTACTTC. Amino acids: CASSFDVGGWGQETQYF.

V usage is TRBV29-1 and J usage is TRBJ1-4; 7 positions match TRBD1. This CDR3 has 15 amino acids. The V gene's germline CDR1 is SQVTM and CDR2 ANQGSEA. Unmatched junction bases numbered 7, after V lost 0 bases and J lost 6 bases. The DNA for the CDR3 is TGCAGCGTTGAAGATGCGAGGCAGGGGGATGAAAAACTGTTTTTT. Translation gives CSVEDARQGDEKLFF.

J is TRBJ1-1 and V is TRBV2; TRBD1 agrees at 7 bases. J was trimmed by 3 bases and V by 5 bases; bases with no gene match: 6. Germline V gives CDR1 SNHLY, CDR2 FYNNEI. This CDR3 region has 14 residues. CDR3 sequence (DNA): TGTGCCAGCAGTCCCCTCAGGGGGGACACTGAAGCTTTCTTT. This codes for CASSPLRGDTEAFF.

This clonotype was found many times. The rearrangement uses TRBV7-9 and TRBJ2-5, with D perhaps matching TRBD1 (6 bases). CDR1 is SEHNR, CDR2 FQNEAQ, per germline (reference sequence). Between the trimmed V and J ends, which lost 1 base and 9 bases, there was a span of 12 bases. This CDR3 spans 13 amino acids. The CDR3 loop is CASSLGTAGAQYF. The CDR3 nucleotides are TGTGCCAGCAGCTTAGGGACAGCCGGGGCCCAGTACTTC.

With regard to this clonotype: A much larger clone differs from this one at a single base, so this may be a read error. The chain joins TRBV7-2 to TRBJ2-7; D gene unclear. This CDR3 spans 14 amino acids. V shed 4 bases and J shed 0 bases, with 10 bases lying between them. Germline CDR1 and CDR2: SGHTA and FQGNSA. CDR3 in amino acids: CASSSRSVSYEQYF. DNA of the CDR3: TGTGCCAGCAGCTCGAGGTCTGTCTCCTACGAGCAGTACTTC.

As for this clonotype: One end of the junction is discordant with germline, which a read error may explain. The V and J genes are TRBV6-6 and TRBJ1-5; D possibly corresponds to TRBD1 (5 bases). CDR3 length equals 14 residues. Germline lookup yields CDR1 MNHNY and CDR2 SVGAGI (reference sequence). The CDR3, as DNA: TGTGCCAACAGTCGGGCTATTCAGGGTCAGCCCCAGCATTTT. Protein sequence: CANSRAIQGQPQHF.

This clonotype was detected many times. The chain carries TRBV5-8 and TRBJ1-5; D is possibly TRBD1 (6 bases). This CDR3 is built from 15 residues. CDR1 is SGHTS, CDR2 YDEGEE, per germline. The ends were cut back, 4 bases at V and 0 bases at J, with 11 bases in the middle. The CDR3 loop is CASSTGDISNQPQHF. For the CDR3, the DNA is TGTGCCAGCAGCACGGGGGACATTAGCAATCAGCCCCAGCATTTT.

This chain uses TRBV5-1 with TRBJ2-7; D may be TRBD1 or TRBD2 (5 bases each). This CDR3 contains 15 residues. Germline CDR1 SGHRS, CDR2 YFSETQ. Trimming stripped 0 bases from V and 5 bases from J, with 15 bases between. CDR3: CASSLASGPLDEQYF. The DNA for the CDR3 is TGCGCCAGCAGCTTGGCCTCGGGACCCCTGGACGAGCAGTACTTC.

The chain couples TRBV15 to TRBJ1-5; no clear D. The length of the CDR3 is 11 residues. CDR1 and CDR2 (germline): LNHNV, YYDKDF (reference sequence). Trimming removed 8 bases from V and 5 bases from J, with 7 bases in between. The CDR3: CATGVDQPQHF. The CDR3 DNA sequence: TGTGCCACCGGGGTCGATCAGCCCCAGCATTTT. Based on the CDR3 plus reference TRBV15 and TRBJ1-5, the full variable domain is DAMVIQNPRYQVTQFGKPVTLSCSQTLNHNVMYWYQQKSSQAPKLLFHYYDKDFNNEADTPDNFQSRRPNTSFCFLDIRSPGLGDTAMYLCATGVDQPQHFGDGTRLSIL.

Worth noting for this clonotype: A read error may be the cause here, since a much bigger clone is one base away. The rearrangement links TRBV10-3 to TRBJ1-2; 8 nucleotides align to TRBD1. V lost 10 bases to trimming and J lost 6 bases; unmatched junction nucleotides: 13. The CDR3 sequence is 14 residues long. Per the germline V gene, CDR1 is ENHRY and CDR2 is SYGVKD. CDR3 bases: TGTGCCAGCAGGCCGGGACAGGAAGCCGATGGCTACACCTTC. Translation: CASRPGQEADGYTF.

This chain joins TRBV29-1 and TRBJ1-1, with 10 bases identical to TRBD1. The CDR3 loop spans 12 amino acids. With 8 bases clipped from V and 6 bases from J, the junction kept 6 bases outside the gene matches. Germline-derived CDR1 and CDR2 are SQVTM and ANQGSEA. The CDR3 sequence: CSLRQGAAEAFF. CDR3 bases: TGCAGCCTCCGACAGGGGGCGGCTGAAGCTTTCTTT.

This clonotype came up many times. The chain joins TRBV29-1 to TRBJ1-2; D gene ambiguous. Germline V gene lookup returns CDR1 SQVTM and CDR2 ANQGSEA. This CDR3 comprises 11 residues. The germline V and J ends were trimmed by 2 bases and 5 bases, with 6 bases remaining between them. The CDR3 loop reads CSVESGYGYTF. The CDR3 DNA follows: TGCAGCGTTGAATCCGGTTATGGCTACACCTTC.

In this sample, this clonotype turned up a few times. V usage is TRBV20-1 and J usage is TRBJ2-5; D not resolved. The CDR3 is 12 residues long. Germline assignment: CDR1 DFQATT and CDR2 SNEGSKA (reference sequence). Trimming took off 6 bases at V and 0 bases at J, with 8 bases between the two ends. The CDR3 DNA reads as TGCAGTGCCCAGGACGACCAAGAGACCCAGTACTTC. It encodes CSAQDDQETQYF.

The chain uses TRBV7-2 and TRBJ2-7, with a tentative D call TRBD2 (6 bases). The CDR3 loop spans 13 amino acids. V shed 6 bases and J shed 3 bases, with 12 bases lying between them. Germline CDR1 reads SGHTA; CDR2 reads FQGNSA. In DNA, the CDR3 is TGTGCCAGCAGTGGGAGGACCCGCTACGAGCAGTACTTC. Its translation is CASSGRTRYEQYF.

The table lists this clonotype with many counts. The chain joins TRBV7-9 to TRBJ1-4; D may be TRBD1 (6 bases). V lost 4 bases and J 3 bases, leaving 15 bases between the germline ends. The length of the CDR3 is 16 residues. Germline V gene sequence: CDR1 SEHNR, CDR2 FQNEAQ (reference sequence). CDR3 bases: TGTGCCAGCAGCTCCTACAGGGTTACGGCTAATGAAAAACTGTTTTTT. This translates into CASSSYRVTANEKLFF.

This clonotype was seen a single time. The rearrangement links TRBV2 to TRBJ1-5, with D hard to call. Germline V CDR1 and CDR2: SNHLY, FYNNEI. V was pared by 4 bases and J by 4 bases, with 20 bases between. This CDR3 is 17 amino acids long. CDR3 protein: CASSARWSGQLNQPQHF. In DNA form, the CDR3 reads TGTGCCAGCAGTGCTAGATGGTCCGGCCAGTTAAATCAGCCCCAGCATTTT.

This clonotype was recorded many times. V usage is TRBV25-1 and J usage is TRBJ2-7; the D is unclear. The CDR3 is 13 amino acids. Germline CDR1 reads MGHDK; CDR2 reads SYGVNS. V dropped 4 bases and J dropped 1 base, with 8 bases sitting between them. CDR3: CASSGWDSYEQYF. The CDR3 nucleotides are TGTGCCAGCAGTGGATGGGATTCCTACGAGCAGTACTTC.

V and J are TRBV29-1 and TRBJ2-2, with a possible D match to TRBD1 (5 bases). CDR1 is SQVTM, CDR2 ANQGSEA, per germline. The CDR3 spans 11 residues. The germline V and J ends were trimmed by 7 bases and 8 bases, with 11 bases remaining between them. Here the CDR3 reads CSADRTGELFF. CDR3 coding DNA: TGCAGCGCCGATCGGACAGGGGAGCTGTTTTTT.

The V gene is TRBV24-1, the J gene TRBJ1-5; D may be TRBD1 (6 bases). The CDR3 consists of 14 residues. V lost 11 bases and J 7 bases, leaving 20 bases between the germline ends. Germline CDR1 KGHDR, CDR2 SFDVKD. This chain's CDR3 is CASSSNRAGQPQHF. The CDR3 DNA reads TGTGCCAGCAGCTCCAACAGGGCTGGGCAGCCCCAGCATTTT.

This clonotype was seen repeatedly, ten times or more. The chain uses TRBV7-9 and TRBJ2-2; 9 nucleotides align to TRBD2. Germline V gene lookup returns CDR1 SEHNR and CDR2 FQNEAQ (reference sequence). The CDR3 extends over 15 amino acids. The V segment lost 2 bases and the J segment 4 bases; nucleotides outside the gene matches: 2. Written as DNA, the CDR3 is TGTGCCAGCAGCTTAACTAGCGGGCTCACCGGGGAGCTGTTTTTT. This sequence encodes CASSLTSGLTGELFF.

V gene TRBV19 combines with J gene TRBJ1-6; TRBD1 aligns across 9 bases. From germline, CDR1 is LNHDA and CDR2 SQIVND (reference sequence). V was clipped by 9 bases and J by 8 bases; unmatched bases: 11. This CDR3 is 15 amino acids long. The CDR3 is CASGPGQGGDSPLHF. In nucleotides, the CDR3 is TGTGCCAGCGGTCCGGGACAGGGTGGGGATTCACCCCTCCACTTT.